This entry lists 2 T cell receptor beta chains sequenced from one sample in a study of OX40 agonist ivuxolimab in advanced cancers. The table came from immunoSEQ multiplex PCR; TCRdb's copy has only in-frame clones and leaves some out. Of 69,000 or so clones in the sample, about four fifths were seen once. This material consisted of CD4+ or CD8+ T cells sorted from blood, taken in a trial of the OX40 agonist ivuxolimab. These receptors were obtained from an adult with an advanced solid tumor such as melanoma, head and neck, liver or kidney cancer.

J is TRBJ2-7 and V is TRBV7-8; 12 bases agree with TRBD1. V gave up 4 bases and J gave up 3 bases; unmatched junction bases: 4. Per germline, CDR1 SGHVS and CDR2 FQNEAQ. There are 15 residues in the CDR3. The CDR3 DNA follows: TGTGCCAGCAGCTACGGGACAGGGGGCTTCTACGAGCAGTACTTC. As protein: CASSYGTGGFYEQYF.

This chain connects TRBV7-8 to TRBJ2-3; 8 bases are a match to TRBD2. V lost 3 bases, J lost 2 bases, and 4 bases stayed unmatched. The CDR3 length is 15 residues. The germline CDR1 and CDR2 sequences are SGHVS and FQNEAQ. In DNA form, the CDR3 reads TGTGCCAGCAGCTTTAGCGGGACTTACACAGATACGCAGTATTTT. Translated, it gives CASSFSGTYTDTQYF.